This T cell receptor (beta chain) derives from a study of blood T cells in healthy people across ages. Findings and caveats of the study: In the absence of known donor CMV status, changes in expanded clonotypes were possibly confounded.

In the case of this clonotype: Its antigen remains unknown.

CDR3 length: 15 amino acids. CDR1 and CDR2 (germline): KGHSH, LQKENI. The second PCR ran about 6 to 12 cycles with a sample-barcoded 5' primer and J-beta primers. MiXCR was run by TCRdb on the 5' RACE reads, yielding one entry per CDR3 protein. This sample has 650,000 to 800,000 distinct CDR3 sequences, with 40% to 50% found just once. Sequenced sample: blood. The chain recombines TRBV18 with TRBJ2-7; possibly TRBD2 for D (6 bases). Judging by the DNA end, TRBJ2-4 fits better; the J call may be wrong. This TCR derives from a man aged 55 to 70 in good health. CDR3 protein: CASSPTQPGDDIQYF. The CDR3 DNA sequence: TGTGCCAGCTCACCAACCCAACCGGGGGATGACATTCAGTACTTC.